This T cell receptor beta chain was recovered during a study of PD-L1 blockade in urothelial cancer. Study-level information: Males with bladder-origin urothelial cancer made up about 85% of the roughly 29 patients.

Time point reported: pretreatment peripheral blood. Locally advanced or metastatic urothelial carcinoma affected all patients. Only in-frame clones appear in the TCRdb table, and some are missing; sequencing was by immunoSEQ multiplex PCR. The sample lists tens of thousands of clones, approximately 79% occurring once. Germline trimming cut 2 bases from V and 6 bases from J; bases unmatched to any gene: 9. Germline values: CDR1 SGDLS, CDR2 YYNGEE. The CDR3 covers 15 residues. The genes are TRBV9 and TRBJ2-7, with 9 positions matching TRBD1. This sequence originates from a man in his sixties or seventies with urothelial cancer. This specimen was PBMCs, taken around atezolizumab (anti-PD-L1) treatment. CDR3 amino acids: CASSVNPGQGSEQYF. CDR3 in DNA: TGTGCCAGCAGCGTCAATCCGGGACAGGGTTCCGAGCAGTACTTC. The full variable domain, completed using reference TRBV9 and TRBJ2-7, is DSGVTQTPKHLITATGQRVTLRCSPRSGDLSVYWYQQSLDQGLQFLIQYYNGEERAKGNILERFSAQQFPDLHSELNLSSLELGDSALYFCASSVNPGQGSEQYFGPGTRLTVT.